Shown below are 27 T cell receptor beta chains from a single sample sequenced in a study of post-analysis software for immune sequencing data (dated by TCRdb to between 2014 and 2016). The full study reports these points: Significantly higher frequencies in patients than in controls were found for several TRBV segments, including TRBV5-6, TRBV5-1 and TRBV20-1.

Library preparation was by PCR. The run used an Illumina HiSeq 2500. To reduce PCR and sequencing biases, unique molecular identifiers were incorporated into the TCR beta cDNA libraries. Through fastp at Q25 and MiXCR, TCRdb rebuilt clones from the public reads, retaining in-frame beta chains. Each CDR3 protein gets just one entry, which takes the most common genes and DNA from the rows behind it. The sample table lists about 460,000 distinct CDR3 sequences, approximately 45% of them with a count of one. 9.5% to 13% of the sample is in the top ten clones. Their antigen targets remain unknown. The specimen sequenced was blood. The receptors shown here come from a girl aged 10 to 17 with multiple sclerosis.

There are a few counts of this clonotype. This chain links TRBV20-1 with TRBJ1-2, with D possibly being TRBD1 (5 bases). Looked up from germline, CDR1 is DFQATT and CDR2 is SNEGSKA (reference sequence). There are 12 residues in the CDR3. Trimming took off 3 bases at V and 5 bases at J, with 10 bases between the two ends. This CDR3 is CSASAGRYGYTF. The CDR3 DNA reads TGCAGTGCTAGCGCAGGGAGGTATGGCTACACCTTC.

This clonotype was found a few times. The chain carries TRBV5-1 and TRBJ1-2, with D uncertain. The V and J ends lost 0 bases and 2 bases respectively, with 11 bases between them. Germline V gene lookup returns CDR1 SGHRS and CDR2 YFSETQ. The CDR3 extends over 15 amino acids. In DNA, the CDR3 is TGCGCCAGCAGCTTGGGGATATCTGAGAACTATGGCTACACCTTC. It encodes CASSLGISENYGYTF. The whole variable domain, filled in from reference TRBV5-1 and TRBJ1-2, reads KAGVTQTPRYLIKTRGQQVTLSCSPISGHRSVSWYQQTPGQGLQFLFEYFSETQRNKGNFPGRFSGRQFSNSRSEMNVSTLELGDSALYLCASSLGISENYGYTFGSGTRLTVV.

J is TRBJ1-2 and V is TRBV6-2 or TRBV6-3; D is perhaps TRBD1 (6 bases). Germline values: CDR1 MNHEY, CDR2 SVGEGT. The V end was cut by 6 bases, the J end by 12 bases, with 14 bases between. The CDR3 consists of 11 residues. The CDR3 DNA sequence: TGTGCCAGCAGCACAACAGGGAAGCACACCTTC. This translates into CASSTTGKHTF.

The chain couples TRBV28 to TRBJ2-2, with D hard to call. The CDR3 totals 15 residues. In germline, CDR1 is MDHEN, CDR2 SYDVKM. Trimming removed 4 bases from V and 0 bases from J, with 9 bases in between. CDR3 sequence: CASSYGKSNTGELFF. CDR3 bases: TGTGCCAGCAGTTACGGCAAATCGAACACCGGGGAGCTGTTTTTT. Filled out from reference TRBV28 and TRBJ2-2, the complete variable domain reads DVKVTQSSRYLVKRTGEKVFLECVQDMDHENMFWYRQDPGLGLRLIYFSYDVKMKEKGDIPEGYSVSREKKERFSLILESASTNQTSMYLCASSYGKSNTGELFFGEGSRLTVL.

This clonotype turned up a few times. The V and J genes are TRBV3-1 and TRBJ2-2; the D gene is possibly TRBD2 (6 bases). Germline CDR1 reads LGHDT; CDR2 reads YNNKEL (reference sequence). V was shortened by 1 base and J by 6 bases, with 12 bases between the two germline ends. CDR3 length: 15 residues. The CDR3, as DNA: TGTGCCAGCAGCCAAGTACTAGCATCACCCGGGGAGCTGTTTTTT. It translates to CASSQVLASPGELFF.

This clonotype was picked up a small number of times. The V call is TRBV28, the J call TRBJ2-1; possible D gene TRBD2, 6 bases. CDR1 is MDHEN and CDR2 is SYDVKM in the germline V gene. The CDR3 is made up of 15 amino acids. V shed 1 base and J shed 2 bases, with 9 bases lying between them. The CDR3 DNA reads TGTGCCAGCAGTTTATCCGGGAGACCCTACAATGAGCAGTTCTTC. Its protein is CASSLSGRPYNEQFF.

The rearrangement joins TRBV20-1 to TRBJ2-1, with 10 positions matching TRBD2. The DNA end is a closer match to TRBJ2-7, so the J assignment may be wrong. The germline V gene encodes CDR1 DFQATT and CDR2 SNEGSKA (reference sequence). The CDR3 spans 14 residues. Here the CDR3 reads CSAIRAGGSNEQYF. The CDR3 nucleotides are TGCAGTGCTATTCGAGCGGGAGGGTCCAATGAGCAGTACTTC.

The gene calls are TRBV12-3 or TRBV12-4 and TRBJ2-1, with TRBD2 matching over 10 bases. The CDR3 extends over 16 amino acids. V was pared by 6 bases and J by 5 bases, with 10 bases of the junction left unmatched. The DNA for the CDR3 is TGTGCCAGCAGCTCCTTAGCTAGCGGGGGTGACAATGAGCAGTTCTTC. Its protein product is CASSSLASGGDNEQFF.

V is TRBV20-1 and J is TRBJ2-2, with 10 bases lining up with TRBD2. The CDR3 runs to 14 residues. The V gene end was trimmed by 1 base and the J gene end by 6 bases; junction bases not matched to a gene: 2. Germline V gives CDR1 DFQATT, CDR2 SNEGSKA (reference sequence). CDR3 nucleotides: TGCAGTGCTAGAGGGCTAGCGGGAGCCGGGGAGCTGTTTTTT. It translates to CSARGLAGAGELFF.

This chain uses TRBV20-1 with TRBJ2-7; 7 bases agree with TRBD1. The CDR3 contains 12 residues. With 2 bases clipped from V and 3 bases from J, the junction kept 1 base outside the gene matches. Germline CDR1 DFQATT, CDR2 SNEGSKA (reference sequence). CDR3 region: CSARWDSYEQYF. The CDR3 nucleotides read TGCAGTGCTAGATGGGACAGCTACGAGCAGTACTTC.

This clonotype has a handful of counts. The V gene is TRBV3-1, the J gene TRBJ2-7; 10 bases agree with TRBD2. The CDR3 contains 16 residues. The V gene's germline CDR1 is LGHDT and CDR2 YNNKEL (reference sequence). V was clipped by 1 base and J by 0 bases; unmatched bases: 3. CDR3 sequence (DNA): TGTGCCAGCAGCCAAGGGGCTAGCGGGAGCTCCTACGAGCAGTACTTC. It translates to CASSQGASGSSYEQYF.

The CDR3 region is CASSGLSDEQFF. DNA of the CDR3: TGTGCCAGCAGTGGCTTGTCCGATGAGCAGTTCTTC. The chain employs TRBV6-1 and TRBJ2-1; D is ambiguous. The germline CDR1 and CDR2 sequences are MNHNS and SASEGT. Trimming shortened V by 4 bases and J by 8 bases, and 9 bases separated the two germline ends. The CDR3 contains 12 residues.

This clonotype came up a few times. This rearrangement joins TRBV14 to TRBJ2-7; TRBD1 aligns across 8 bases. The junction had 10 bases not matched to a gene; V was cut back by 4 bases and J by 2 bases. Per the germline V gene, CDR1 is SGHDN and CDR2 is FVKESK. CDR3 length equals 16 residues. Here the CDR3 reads CASSPTGVLRTYEQYF. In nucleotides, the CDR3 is TGTGCCAGCAGCCCGACAGGGGTACTACGGACCTACGAGCAGTACTTC.

CDR3 in DNA: TGCGCCAGCAGCCCCGGACAGGGAGGAACAGATACGCAGTATTTT. Encoded protein: CASSPGQGGTDTQYF. The rearrangement links TRBV5-1 to TRBJ2-3; 8 positions match TRBD1. Germline loops: CDR1 SGHRS, CDR2 YFSETQ. V shed 4 bases, J shed 3 bases, and the junction held 7 bases outside the gene matches. This CDR3 spans 15 amino acids. Full variable domain (missing parts from reference TRBV5-1 and TRBJ2-3): KAGVTQTPRYLIKTRGQQVTLSCSPISGHRSVSWYQQTPGQGLQFLFEYFSETQRNKGNFPGRFSGRQFSNSRSEMNVSTLELGDSALYLCASSPGQGGTDTQYFGPGTRLTVL.

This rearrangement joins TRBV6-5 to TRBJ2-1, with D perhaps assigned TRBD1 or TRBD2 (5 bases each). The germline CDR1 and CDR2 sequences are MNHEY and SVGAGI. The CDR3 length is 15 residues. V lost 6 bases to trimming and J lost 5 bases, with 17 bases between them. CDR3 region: CASSPRDRFNNEQFF. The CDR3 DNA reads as TGTGCCAGCAGCCCCAGGGACCGCTTCAACAATGAGCAGTTCTTC.

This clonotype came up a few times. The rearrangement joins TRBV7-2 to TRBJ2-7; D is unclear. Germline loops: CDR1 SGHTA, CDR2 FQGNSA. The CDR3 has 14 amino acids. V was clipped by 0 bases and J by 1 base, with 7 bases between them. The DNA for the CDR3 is TGTGCCAGCAGCTTAGCCGCTACATCCTACGAGCAGTACTTC. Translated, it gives CASSLAATSYEQYF.

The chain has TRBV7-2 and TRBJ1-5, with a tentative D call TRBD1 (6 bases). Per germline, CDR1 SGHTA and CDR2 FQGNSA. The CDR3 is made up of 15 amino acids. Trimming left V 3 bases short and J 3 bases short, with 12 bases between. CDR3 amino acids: CASSFRTGYNQPQHF. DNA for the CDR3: TGTGCCAGCAGCTTCAGAACAGGGTACAATCAGCCCCAGCATTTT.

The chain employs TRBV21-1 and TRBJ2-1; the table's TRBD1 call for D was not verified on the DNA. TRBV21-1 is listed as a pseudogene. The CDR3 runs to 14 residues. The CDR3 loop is CASSKEGGANEQFF. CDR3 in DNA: TGTGCCAGCAGCAAAGAGGGGGGGGCGAATGAGCAGTTCTTC.

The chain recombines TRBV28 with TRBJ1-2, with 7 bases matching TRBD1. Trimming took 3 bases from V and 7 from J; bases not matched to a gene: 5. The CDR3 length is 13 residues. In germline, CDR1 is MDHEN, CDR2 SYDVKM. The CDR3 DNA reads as TGTGCCAGCAGTTTCGGACAGGTCGGTGGCTACACCTTC. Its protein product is CASSFGQVGGYTF.

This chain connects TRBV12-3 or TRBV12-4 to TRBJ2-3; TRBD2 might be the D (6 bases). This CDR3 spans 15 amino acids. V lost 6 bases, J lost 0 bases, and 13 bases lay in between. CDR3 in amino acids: CASRFSGGSTDTQYF. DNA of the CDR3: TGTGCCAGCAGGTTTAGCGGAGGGAGCACAGATACGCAGTATTTT.

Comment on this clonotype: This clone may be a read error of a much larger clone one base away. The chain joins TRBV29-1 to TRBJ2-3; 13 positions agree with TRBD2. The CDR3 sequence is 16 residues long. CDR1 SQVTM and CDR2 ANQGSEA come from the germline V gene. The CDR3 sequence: CSVSGLAGVSTDTRYF. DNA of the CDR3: TGCAGCGTTTCCGGACTAGCGGGGGTTAGCACAGATACGCGGTATTTT.

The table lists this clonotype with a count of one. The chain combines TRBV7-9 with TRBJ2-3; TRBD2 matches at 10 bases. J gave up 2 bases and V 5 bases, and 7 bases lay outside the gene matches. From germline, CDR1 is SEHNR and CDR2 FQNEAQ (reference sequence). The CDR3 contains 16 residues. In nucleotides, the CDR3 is TGTGCCAGCAGCCACGTACTAGCGGGGCACACAGATACGCAGTATTTT. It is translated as CASSHVLAGHTDTQYF.

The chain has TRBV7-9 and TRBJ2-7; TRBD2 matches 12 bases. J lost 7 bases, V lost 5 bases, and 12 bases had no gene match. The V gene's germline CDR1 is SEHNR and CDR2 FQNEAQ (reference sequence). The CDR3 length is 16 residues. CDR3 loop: CASSPHLAGGPREQYF. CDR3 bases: TGTGCCAGCAGCCCACATCTAGCGGGAGGGCCTAGGGAGCAGTACTTC.

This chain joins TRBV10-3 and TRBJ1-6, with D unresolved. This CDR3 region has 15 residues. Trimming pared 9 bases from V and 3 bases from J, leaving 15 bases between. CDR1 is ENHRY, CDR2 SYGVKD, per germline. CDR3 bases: TGTGCCATTCGGACGGATTCCTTCTATAATTCACCCCTCCACTTT. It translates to CAIRTDSFYNSPLHF.

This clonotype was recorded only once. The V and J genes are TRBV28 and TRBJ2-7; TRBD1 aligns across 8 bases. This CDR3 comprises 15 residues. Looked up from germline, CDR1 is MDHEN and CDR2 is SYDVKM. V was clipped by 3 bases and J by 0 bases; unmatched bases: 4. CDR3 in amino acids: CASSFLDRDSYEQYF. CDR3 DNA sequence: TGTGCCAGCAGTTTCCTGGACAGGGACTCCTACGAGCAGTACTTC.

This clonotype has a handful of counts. This chain's CDR3 is CSVEPPATESSYNEQFF. The CDR3 nucleotides read TGCAGCGTTGAACCCCCAGCGACAGAAAGCTCCTACAATGAGCAGTTCTTC. V is TRBV29-1 and J is TRBJ2-1, with D maybe TRBD1 (5 bases). CDR1 is SQVTM, CDR2 ANQGSEA, per germline. The CDR3 has 17 amino acids. V was trimmed by 2 bases and J by 0 bases, leaving 17 bases between them.

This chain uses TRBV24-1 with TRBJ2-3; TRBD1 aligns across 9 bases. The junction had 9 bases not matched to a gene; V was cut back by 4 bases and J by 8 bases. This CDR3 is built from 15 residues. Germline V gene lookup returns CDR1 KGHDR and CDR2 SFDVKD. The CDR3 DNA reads TGTGCCACCAGTGACCGAGGGCGGGGACAGGGTACGCAGTATTTT. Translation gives CATSDRGRGQGTQYF.